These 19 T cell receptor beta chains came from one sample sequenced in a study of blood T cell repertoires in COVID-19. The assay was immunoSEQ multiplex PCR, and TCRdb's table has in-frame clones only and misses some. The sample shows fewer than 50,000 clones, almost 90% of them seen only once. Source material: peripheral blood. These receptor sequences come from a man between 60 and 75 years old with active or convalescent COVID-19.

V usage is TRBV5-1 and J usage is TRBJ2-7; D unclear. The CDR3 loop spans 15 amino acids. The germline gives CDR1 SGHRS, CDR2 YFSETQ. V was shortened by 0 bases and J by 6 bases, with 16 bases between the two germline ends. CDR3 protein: CASSLGVAGVGEQYF. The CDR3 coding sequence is TGCGCCAGCAGCTTGGGGGTCGCCGGAGTGGGCGAGCAGTACTTC. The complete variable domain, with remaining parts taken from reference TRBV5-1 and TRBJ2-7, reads KAGVTQTPRYLIKTRGQQVTLSCSPISGHRSVSWYQQTPGQGLQFLFEYFSETQRNKGNFPGRFSGRQFSNSRSEMNVSTLELGDSALYLCASSLGVAGVGEQYFGPGTRLTVT.

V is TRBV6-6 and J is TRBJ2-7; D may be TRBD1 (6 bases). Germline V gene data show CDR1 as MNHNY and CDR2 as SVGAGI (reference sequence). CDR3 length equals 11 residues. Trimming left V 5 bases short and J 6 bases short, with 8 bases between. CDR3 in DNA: TGTGCCAGCAGTACAGGGTCCGAGCAGTACTTC. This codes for CASSTGSEQYF.

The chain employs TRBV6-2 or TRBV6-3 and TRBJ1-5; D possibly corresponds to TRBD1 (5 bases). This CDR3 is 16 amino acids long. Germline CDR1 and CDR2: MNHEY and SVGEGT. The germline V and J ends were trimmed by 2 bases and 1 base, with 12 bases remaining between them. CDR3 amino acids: CASSYGGIGSNQPQHF. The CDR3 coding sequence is TGTGCCAGCAGTTACGGGGGGATTGGGAGCAATCAGCCCCAGCATTTT.

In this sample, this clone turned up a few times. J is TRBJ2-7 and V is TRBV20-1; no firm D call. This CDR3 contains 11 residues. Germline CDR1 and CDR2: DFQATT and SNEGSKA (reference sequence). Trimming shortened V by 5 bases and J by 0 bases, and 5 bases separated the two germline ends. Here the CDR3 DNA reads TGCAGTGCTCTCGTCTCCTACGAGCAGTACTTC. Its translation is CSALVSYEQYF.

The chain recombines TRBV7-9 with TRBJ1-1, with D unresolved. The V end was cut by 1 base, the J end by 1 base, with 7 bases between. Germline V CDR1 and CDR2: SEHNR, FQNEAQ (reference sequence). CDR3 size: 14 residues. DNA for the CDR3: TGTGCCAGCAGCTTAGAACACCAGAACACTGAAGCTTTCTTT. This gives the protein CASSLEHQNTEAFF.

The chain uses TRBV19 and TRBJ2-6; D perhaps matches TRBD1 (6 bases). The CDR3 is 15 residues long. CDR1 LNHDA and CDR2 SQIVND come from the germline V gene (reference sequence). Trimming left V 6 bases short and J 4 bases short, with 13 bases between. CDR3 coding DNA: TGTGCCAGTAGACGCCAGGGGTTCGGGGCCAACGTCCTGACTTTC. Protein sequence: CASRRQGFGANVLTF. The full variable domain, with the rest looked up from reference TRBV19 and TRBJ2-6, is DGGITQSPKYLFRKEGQNVTLSCEQNLNHDAMYWYRQDPGQGLRLIYYSQIVNDFQKGDIAEGYSVSREKKESFPLTVTSAQKNPTAFYLCASRRQGFGANVLTFGAGSRLTVL.

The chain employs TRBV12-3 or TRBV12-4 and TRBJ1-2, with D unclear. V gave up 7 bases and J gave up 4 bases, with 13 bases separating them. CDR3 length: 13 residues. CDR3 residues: CASNGGAGYGYTF. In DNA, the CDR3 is TGTGCCAGCAACGGAGGCGCTGGCTATGGCTACACCTTC.

CDR3 amino acids: CASSQEGLAGSYEQYF. As DNA, the CDR3 is TGCGCCAGCAGCCAGGAAGGACTAGCGGGCTCCTACGAGCAGTACTTC. The chain links TRBV4-1 to TRBJ2-7; 11 nucleotides line up with TRBD2. V shed 3 bases and J 0 bases; nucleotides not matched to a gene: 4. The CDR3 runs 16 residues. Germline CDR1 MGHRA, CDR2 YSYEKL.

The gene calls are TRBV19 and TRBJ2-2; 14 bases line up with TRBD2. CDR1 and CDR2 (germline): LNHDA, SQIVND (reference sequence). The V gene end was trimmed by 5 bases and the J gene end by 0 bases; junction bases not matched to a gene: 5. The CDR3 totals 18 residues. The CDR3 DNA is TGTGCCAGTAGTCGGGGACTAGCGGGAGATACGAACACCGGGGAGCTGTTTTTT. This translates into CASSRGLAGDTNTGELFF.

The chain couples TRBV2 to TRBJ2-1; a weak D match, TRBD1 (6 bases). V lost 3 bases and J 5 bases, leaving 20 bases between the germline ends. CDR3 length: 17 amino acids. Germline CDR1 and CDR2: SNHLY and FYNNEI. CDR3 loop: CASSEFWKIGDNNEQFF. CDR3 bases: TGTGCCAGCAGTGAGTTCTGGAAGATTGGGGACAACAATGAGCAGTTCTTC.

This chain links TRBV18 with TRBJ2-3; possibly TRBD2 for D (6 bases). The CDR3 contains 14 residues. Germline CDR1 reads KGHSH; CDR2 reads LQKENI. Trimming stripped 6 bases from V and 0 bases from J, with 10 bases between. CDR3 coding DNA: TGTGCCAGCTCCCCGGGGAGGAGCACAGATACGCAGTATTTT. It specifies CASSPGRSTDTQYF.

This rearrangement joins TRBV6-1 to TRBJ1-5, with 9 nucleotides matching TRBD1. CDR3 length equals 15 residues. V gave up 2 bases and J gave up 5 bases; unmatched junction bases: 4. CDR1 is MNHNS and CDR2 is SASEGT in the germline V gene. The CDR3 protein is CASSENDRGYQPQHF. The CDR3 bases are TGTGCCAGCAGTGAAAACGACAGGGGGTATCAGCCCCAGCATTTT.

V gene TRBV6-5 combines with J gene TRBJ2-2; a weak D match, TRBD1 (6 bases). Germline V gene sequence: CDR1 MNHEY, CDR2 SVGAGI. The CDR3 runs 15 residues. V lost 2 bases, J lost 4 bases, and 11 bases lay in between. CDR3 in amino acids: CASSYRDTSTGELFF. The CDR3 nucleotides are TGTGCCAGCAGTTACCGGGACACCTCCACCGGGGAGCTGTTTTTT.

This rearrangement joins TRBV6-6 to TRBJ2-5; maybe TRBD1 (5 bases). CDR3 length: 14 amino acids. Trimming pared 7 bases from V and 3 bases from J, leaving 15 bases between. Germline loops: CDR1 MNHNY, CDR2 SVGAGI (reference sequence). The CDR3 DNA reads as TGTGCCAGCACCTACCGGCCCAGGGAAGAGACCCAGTACTTC. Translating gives CASTYRPREETQYF.

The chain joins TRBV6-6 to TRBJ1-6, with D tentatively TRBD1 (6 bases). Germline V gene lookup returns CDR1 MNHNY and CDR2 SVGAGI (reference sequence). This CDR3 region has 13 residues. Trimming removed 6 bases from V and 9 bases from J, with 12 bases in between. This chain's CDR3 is CASSSQGTSPLHF. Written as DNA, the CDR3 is TGTGCCAGCAGCTCCCAGGGGACTTCACCCCTCCACTTT.

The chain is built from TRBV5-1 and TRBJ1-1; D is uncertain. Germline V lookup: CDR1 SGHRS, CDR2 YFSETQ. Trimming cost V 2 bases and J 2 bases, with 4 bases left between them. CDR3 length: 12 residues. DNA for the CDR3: TGCGCCAGCAGCTTCAGTAACACTGAAGCTTTCTTT. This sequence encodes CASSFSNTEAFF.

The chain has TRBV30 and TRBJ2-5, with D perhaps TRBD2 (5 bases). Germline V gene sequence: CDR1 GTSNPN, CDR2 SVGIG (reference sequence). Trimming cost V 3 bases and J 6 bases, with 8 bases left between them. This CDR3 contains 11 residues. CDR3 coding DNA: TGTGCCTGGAGCGAGGGCCAGACCCAGTACTTC. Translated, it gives CAWSEGQTQYF.

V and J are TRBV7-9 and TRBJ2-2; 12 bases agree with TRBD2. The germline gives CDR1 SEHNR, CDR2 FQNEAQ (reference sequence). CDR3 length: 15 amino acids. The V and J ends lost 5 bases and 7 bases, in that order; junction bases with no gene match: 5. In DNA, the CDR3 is TGTGCCAGCAGCATGGGACTAGCGGGTTACGGGGAGCTGTTTTTT. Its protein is CASSMGLAGYGELFF.

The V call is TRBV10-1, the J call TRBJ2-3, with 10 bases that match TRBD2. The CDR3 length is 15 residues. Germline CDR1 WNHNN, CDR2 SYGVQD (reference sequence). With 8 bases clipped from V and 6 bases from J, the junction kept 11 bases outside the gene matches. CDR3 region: CASSGGLAGADTQYF. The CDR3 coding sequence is TGCGCCAGCTCTGGGGGGCTAGCGGGAGCGGATACGCAGTATTTT.